This TCR beta chain was retrieved from a study of control samples from healthy donors and cancer patients. Trimming took 3 bases from V and 2 from J, leaving 10 bases between them. The CDR3 loop spans 14 amino acids. The V gene's germline CDR1 is MDHEN and CDR2 SYDVKM. TCRdb keeps only in-frame clones here, not all; method: immunoSEQ multiplex PCR. The sample table includes approximately 190,000 clones. J is TRBJ1-1 and V is TRBV28; D is perhaps TRBD1 (6 bases). This clonotype was sampled from a young woman in good health. The source material was blood. In DNA, the CDR3 is TGTGCCAGCAGTTTCACCAGGGGAAACACTGAAGCTTTCTTT. Encoded protein: CASSFTRGNTEAFF.